What follows are 3 T cell receptor beta chains derived from one specimen sequenced in a study of cytomegalovirus exposure and HLA in healthy donors (dated by TCRdb to about 2017). Libraries were made using the immunoSEQ multiplex PCR assay. For the multiplex PCR, a mixture combining 60 forward primers for TCR Vbeta segments and 13 reverse primers for TCR Jbeta segments was used. The clones in this table, taken by TCRdb from immuneACCESS, are in-frame only. Not every clone is retained; where verified, under half of the shortfall comes from an unresolved V gene, and the cause of the rest is unknown. In all, the sample holds approximately 70,000 clones, and around 76% of those were seen once. The leading ten clones occupy 5.5% to 7.5% of the sample. Sequenced material: PBMCs. The receptors were gathered from a man aged 50-60 years in good health and CMV-seronegative.

V gene TRBV29-1 combines with J gene TRBJ1-1; perhaps TRBD1 as D (5 bases). The V and J ends lost 6 bases and 5 bases respectively, with 10 bases between them. This CDR3 has 11 amino acids. Germline V gives CDR1 SQVTM, CDR2 ANQGSEA. Here the CDR3 reads CSVTGGTEAFF. As DNA, the CDR3 is TGCAGCGTGACCGGGGGGACTGAAGCTTTCTTT.

The genes are TRBV29-1 and TRBJ2-1, with D unresolved. With 5 bases removed from V and 6 bases from J, the gap between germline ends came to 14 bases. The germline V gene has CDR1 SQVTM and CDR2 ANQGSEA. The CDR3 is 13 amino acids. The CDR3 DNA follows: TGCAGCGTTCAGGTACCCCCGCCCAATGAGCAGTTCTTC. It translates to CSVQVPPPNEQFF.

The chain has TRBV30 and TRBJ2-2; D gene unclear. Germline CDR1 and CDR2: GTSNPN and SVGIG (reference sequence). The CDR3 is 15 amino acids. V lost 4 bases and J lost 0, with 12 bases in between. DNA of the CDR3: TGTGCCTGGACCCTAGAAAATTCGAACACCGGGGAGCTGTTTTTT. It translates to CAWTLENSNTGELFF.